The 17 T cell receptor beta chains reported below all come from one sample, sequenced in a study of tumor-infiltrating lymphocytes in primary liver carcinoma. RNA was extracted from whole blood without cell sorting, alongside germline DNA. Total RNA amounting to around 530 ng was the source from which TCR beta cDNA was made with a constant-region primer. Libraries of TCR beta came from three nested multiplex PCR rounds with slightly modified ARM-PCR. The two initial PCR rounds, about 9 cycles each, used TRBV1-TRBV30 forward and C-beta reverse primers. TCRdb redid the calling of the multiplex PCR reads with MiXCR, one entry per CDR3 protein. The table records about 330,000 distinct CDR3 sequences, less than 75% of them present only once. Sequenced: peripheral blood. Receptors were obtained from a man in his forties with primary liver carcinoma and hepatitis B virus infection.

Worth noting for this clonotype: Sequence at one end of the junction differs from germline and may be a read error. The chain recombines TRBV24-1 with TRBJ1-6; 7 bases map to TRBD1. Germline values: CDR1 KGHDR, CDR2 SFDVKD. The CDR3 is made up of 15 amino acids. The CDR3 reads CATIDARQGDSPLHF. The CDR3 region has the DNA TGTGCCACCATTGATGCTAGACAGGGTGATTCACCCCTCCACTTT.

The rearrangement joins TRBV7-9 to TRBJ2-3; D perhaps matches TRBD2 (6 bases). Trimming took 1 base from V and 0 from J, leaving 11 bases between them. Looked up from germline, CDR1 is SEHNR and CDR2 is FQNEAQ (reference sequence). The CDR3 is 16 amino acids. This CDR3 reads CASSLGKSGSTDTQYF. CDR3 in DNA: TGTGCCAGCAGCTTAGGCAAGAGCGGGAGCACAGATACGCAGTATTTT.

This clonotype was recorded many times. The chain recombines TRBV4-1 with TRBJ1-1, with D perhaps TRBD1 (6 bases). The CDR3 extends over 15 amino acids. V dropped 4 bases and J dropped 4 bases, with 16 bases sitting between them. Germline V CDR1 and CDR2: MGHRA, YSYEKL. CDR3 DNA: TGCGCCAGCAGCCCACGGGAGGGGGTAGGCACTGAAGCTTTCTTT. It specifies CASSPREGVGTEAFF.

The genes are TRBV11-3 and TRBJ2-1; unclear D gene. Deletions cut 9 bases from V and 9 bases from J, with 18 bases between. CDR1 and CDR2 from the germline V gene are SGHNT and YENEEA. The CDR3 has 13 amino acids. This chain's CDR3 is CASSPTPGTEQFF. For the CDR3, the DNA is TGTGCCAGTAGCCCCACACCTGGCACTGAGCAGTTCTTC.

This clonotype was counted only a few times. The CDR3 DNA follows: TGTGCCAGCAGCTTAGAGGGACTGGGCACAGATACGCAGTATTTT. The encoded protein is CASSLEGLGTDTQYF. The chain combines TRBV7-9 with TRBJ2-3, with a possible D match to TRBD2 (6 bases). The germline V gene encodes CDR1 SEHNR and CDR2 FQNEAQ (reference sequence). With 1 base removed from V and 1 base from J, the gap between germline ends came to 9 bases. The CDR3 is 15 residues long. Supplemented by reference TRBV7-9 and TRBJ2-3, the full variable domain reads DTGVSQNPRHKITKRGQNVTFRCDPISEHNRLYWYRQTLGQGPEFLTYFQNEAQLEKSRLLSDRFSAERPKGSFSTLEIQRTEQGDSAMYLCASSLEGLGTDTQYFGPGTRLTVL.

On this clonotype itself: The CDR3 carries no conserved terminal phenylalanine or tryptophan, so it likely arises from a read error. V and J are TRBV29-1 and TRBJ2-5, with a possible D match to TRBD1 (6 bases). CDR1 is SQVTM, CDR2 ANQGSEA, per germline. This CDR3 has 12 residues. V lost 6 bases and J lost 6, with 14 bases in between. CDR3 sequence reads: CSVGEGGKTQYY. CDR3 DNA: TGCAGCGTAGGGGAAGGGGGAAAGACCCAGTACTAC.

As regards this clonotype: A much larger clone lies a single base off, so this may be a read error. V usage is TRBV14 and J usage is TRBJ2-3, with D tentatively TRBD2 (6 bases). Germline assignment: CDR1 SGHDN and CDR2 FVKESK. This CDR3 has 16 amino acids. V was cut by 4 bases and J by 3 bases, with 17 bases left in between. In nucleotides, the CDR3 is TGTGCCAGCAGCCCCCGGGGAGGTGGAAGGACAGATACGCAGTATTTT. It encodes CASSPRGGGRTDTQYF.

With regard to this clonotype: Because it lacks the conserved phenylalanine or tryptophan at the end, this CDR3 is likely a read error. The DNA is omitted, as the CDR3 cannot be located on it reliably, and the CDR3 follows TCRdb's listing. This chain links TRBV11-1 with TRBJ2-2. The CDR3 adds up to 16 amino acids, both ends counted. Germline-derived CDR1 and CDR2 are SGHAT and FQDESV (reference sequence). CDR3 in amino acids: CASSAFGPANTGELSV.

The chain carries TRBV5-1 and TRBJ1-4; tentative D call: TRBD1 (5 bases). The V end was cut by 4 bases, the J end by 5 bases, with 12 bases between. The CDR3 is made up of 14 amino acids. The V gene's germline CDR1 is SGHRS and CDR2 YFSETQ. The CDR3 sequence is CASSMCGGNEKLFF. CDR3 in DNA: TGCGCCAGCAGCATGTGTGGGGGGAATGAAAAACTGTTTTTT.

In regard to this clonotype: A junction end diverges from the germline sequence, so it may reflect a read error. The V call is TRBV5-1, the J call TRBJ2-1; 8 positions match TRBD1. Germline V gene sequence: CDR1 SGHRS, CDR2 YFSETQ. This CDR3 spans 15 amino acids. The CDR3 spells CVSRAGGCWDNEQFF. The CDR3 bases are TGCGTCAGCAGGGCAGGGGGCTGTTGGGACAATGAGCAGTTCTTC.

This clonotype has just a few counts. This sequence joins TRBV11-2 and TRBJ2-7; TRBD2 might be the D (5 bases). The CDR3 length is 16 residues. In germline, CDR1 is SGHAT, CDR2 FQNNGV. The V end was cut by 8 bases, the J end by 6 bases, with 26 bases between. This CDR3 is CASVPSSGTREGEQYF. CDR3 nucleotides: TGTGCCAGCGTCCCGTCGTCGGGCACTAGAGAGGGCGAGCAGTACTTC.

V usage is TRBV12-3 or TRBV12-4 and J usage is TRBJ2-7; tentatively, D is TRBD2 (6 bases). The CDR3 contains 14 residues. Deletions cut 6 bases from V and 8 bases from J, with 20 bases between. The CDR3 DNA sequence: TGTGCCAGCAGCCCAGCTAGCGCCACCCCCCAGCAGTACTTC. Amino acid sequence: CASSPASATPQQYF.

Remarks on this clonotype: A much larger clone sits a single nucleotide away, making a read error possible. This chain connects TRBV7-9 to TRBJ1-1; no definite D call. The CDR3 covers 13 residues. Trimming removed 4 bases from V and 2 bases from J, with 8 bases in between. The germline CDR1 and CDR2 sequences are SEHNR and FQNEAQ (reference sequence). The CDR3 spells CASSSRINTEAFF. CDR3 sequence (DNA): TGTGCCAGCAGCTCCAGGATAAACACTGAAGCTTTCTTT.

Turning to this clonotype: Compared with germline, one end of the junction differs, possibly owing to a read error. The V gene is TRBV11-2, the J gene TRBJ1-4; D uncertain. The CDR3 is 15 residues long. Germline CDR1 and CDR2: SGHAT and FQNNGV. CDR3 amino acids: CTSSLPGSPNEKPFF. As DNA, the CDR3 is TGTACCAGCAGCTTGCCCGGCAGCCCTAATGAAAAACCGTTTTTT. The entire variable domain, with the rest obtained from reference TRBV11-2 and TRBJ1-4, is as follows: EAGVAQSPRYKIIEKRQSVAFWCNPISGHATLYWYQQILGQGPKLLIQFQNNGVVDDSQLPKDRFSAERLKGVDSTLKIQPAKLEDSAVYLCTSSLPGSPNEKPFFGSGTQLSVL.

The DNA for the CDR3 is TGTGCCAGCAGCTCGTGGGACGGGACTAGGGGAAACATTCAGTACTTC. Its protein is CASSSWDGTRGNIQYF. The rearrangement joins TRBV7-9 to TRBJ2-4; 8 bases align to TRBD2. The CDR3 is 16 residues long. From germline, CDR1 is SEHNR and CDR2 FQNEAQ (reference sequence). V lost 4 bases to trimming and J lost 6 bases; unmatched junction nucleotides: 11.

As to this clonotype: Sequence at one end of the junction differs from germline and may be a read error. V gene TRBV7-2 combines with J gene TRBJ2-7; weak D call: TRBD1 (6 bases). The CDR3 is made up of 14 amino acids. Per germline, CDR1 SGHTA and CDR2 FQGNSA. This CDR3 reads CANSLGGVQVEQYF. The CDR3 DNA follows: TGTGCCAACAGCTTAGGGGGAGTCCAGGTCGAGCAGTACTTC.

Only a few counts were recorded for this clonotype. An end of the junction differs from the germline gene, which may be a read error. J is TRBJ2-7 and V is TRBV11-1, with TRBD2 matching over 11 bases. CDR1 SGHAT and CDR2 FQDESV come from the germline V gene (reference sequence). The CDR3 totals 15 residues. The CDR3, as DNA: TGTGCCGGCAGCTTAACTAGCGGGAGAACCTACGAGCAGTATTTC. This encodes CAGSLTSGRTYEQYF.